Below, 2 T cell receptor beta chains from the same sample are listed, as sequenced in a study of shared clonotypes between healthy human individuals. Naive CD8 cells lacked CD45RO, underwent positive selection for CCR7 and left out terminally differentiated effector memory CD45RA+ cells. Generated by immunoSEQ multiplex PCR, the TCRdb table keeps only in-frame clones and is missing some. This sample has about 2,100,000 clones, with approximately 94% found just once. The sequenced sample consisted of naive CD8+ T cells from PBMCs. The source of these receptors is a man aged 18-30 years in good health. Some clones in this sample may be carry-over from other donors' samples.

About this clone itself: Additional DNA sequences in this sample encode the identical CDR3. The chain joins TRBV15 to TRBJ2-7; 10 positions agree with TRBD2. After removal of 5 bases from V and 4 bases from J, the junction contained 5 bases not matched to a gene. Germline lookup yields CDR1 LNHNV and CDR2 YYDKDF (reference sequence). The CDR3 runs to 14 residues. The CDR3 protein is CATSRGLAAYEQYF. The CDR3 region has the DNA TGTGCCACCAGCCGAGGACTAGCGGCTTACGAGCAGTACTTC.

A few counts support this clone. The chain joins TRBV7-9 to TRBJ1-1, with D possibly being TRBD1 (5 bases). There are 15 residues in the CDR3. Trimming removed 4 bases from V and 1 base from J, with 13 bases in between. Germline V gene sequence: CDR1 SEHNR, CDR2 FQNEAQ (reference sequence). Written as DNA, the CDR3 is TGTGCCAGCAGCTCCGCAGTGGGACGGAACACTGAAGCTTTCTTT. Translating it yields CASSSAVGRNTEAFF.